The rows below give T cell receptor beta chains drawn from one sample of a study of shared clonotypes between healthy human individuals. The assay was immunoSEQ multiplex PCR, and TCRdb's table has in-frame clones only and misses some. The sample consists of over a million clones, 60% to 80% of them appearing once. The sequencing sample was made of memory CD4+ T cells sorted from blood. All receptors come from a man younger than 35 in good health. CDR3s leave out the opening cysteine and the closing phenylalanine or tryptophan.

>TRBJ2-1|TRBV11-3
ASSLVGANNEQF
>TRBJ2-5|TRBV18
ASSGTGSETQY
>TRBJ2-4|TRBV6-4
ASSDSWPVRIAKNIQY
>TRBJ2-7|TRBV6-6
ASSETGRAEQY
>TRBJ1-4|TRBV10-2
ASSDPQRGEKLF
>TRBJ1-1|TRBV19
ASSRDRVNTEAF
>TRBJ2-3|TRBV19
ASSIQRDWDTDTQY
>TRBJ2-7|TRBV5-6
ASRSRASYEQY
>TRBJ2-7|TRBV6-1
ASSENPATGRYEQY
>TRBJ1-6|TRBV2
ASSEGVSPLH
>TRBJ1-6|TRBV25-1
ASSPPGSYNSPLH
>TRBJ2-1|TRBV7-9
ASSFESLNEQF
>TRBJ2-5|TRBV6-1
ASRTGSGAQETQY
>TRBJ2-5|TRBV19
ASRAGGKQETQY
>TRBJ1-3|TRBV2
ASSGLAARGNTIY
>TRBJ2-2|TRBV4-3
ASSQDPTANRNTGELF
>TRBJ1-3|TRBV5-1
ASSLDQSSGNTIY
>TRBJ2-7|TRBV30
AMDRTYEQY
>TRBJ2-2|TRBV5-1
ASSFSDANTGELF
>TRBJ1-1|TRBV5-1
ASRVGQLNTEAF
>TRBJ2-7|TRBV18
ASSPELAAYEQY
>TRBJ2-1|TRBV7-2
ASSLAARTVYNEQF
>TRBJ1-2|TRBV10-3
AISPAGVEGYT
>TRBJ1-3|TRBV10-3
AISDRGPGNTIY
>TRBJ2-2|TRBV18
ASSPRTATGELF
>TRBJ1-6|TRBV6-1
ASRGDVGNSPLH
>TRBJ1-2|TRBV6-1
ASTTPGQGHGYT
>TRBJ2-7|TRBV5-1
ASSLAPGTGSDEQY
>TRBJ1-4|TRBV19
ASSIRGGTLF
>TRBJ2-1|TRBV10-1
ASSESSGGANEQF
>TRBJ2-7|TRBV10-2
ASSEFYEQY
>TRBJ2-7|TRBV25-1
ASSVRTGGTYEQY
>TRBJ2-3|TRBV29-1
SVEGDRGNTDTQY
>TRBJ2-6|TRBV4-3
ASSQTGGGSGANVLT
>TRBJ2-3|TRBV28
ASSPPRHWTPTSTDTQY
>TRBJ2-7|TRBV6-6
ARIRTGAYEQY
>TRBJ2-7|TRBV7-9
ASIDGTGFSYEQY
>TRBJ2-5|TRBV5-4
ASSGRTSGGQKLQETQY
>TRBJ2-5|TRBV15
ATSRAGTGKETQY
>TRBJ2-3|TRBV6-1
ASSEAGSRDTQY
>TRBJ1-5|TRBV27
ASSLGHGQPQH
>TRBJ1-1|TRBV4-1
ASSQEVQGGTEAF
>TRBJ1-6|TRBV6-5
ASSYGQGGDSPLH
>TRBJ1-5|TRBV5-6
ASSRRAGGSNQPQH
>TRBJ2-2|TRBV7-2
ASSLATSGRIGELF
>TRBJ1-4|TRBV19
ASSSFGEKLF
>TRBJ1-1|TRBV5-6
ASSLTVNTEAF
>TRBJ2-7|TRBV6-9
ASSAGPGLEYEQY
>TRBJ1-6|TRBV5-1
ASSSGQTITPLH
>TRBJ1-1|TRBV19
ASSSQTSGIYEAF